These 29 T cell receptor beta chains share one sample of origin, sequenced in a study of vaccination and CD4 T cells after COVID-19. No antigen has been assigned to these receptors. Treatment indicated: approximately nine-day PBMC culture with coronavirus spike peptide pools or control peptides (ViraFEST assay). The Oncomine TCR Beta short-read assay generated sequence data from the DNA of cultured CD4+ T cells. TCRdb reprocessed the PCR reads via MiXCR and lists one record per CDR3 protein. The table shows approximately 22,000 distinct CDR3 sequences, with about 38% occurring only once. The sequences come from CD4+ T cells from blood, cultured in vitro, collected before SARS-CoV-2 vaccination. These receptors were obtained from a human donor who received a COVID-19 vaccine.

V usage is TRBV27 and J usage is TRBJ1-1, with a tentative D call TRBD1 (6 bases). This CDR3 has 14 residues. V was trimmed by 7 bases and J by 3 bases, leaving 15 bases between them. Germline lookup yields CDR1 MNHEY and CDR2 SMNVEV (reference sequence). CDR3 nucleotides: TGTGCCAGCAAACAGGGTAGATGGGACACTGAAGCTTTCTTT. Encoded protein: CASKQGRWDTEAFF.

CDR3 region: CASSDRLTDTQYF. The CDR3, as DNA: TGCGCCAGCAGTGATCGTCTCACGGATACGCAGTATTTT. The rearrangement joins TRBV10-1 to TRBJ2-3; D is ambiguous. V shed 3 bases and J shed 6 bases, with 10 bases lying between them. CDR1 is WNHNN and CDR2 is SYGVQD in the germline V gene (reference sequence). The CDR3 is 13 amino acids.

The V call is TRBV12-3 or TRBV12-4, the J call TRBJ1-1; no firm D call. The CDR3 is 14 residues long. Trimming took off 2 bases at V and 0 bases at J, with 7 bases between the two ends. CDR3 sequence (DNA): TGTGCCAGCAGTTTAAGGATTATGAACACTGAAGCTTTCTTT. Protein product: CASSLRIMNTEAFF.

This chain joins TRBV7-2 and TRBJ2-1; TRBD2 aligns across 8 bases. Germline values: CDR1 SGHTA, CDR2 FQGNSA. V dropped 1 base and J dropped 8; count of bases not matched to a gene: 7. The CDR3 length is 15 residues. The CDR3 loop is CASSLGRGGFYEQFF. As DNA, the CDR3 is TGTGCCAGCAGCTTAGGTCGGGGGGGATTCTATGAGCAGTTCTTC.

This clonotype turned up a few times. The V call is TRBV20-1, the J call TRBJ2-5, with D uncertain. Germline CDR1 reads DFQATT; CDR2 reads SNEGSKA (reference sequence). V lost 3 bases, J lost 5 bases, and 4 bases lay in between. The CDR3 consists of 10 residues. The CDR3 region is CSARRETQYF. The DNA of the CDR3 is TGCAGTGCTAGGAGGGAGACCCAGTACTTC.

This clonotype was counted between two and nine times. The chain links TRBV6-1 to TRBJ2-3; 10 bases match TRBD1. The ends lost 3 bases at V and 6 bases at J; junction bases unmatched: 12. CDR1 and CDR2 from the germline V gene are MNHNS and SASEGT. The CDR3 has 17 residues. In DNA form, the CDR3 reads TGTGCCAGCAGTGATTGGACAGGGGGGATCGATGGGGATACGCAGTATTTT. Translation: CASSDWTGGIDGDTQYF.

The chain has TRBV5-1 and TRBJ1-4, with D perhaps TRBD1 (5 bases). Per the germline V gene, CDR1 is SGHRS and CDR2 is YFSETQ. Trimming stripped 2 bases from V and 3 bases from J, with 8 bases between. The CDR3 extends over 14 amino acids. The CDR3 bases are TGCGCCAGCAGCTTAGGGGTGGCTAATGAAAAACTGTTTTTT. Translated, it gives CASSLGVANEKLFF.

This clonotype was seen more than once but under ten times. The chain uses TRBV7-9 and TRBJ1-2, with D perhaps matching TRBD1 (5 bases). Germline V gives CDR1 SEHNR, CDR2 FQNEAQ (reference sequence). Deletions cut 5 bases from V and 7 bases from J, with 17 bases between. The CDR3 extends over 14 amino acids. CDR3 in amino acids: CASSREQRGSGYTF. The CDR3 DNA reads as TGTGCCAGCAGCCGCGAGCAGCGGGGGTCTGGCTACACCTTC.

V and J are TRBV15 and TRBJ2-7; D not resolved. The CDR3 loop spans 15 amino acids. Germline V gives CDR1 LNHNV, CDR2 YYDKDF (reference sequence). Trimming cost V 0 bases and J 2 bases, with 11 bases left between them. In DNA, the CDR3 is TGTGCCACCAGCAGAGATCAGAACAGACCCTACGAGCAGTACTTC. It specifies CATSRDQNRPYEQYF.

The DNA of the CDR3 is TGTGCCAGCAGTTTATTGGGACAGGGCTACAATGAGCAGTTCTTC. Encoded protein: CASSLLGQGYNEQFF. V and J are TRBV12-3 or TRBV12-4 and TRBJ2-1, with 9 bases matching TRBD1. CDR3 length: 15 amino acids. The junction had 2 bases not matched to a gene; V was cut back by 2 bases and J by 3 bases.

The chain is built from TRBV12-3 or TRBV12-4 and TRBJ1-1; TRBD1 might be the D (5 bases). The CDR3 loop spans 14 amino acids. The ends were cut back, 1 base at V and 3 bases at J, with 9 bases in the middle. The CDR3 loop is CASSLGGGYTEAFF. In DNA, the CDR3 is TGTGCCAGCAGTTTAGGGGGGGGGTACACTGAAGCTTTCTTT.

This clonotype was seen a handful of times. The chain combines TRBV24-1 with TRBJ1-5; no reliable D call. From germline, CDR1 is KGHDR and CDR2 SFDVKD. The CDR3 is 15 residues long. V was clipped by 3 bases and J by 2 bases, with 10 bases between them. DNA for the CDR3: TGTGCCACCAGTGATAAGGGATCGGGCAATCAGCCCCAGCATTTT. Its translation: CATSDKGSGNQPQHF.

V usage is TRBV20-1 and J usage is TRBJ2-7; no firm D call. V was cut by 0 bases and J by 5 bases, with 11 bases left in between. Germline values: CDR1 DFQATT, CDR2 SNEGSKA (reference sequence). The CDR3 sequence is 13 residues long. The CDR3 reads CSARDRPDNEQYF. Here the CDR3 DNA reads TGCAGTGCTAGAGATCGACCAGACAACGAGCAGTACTTC.

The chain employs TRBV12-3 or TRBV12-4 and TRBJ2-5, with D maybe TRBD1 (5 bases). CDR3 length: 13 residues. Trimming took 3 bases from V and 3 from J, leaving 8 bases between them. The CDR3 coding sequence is TGTGCCAGCAGTTTTGGGGCGGAAGAGACCCAGTACTTC. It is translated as CASSFGAEETQYF.

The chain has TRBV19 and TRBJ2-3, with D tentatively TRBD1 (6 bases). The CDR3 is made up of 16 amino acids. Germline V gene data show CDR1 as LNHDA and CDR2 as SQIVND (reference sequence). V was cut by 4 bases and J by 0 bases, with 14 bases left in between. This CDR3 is CASSREQGISTDTQYF. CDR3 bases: TGTGCCAGTAGTAGGGAACAGGGTATAAGCACAGATACGCAGTATTTT. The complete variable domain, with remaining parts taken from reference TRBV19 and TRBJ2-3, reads DGGITQSPKYLFRKEGQNVTLSCEQNLNHDAMYWYRQDPGQGLRLIYYSQIVNDFQKGDIAEGYSVSREKKESFPLTVTSAQKNPTAFYLCASSREQGISTDTQYFGPGTRLTVL.

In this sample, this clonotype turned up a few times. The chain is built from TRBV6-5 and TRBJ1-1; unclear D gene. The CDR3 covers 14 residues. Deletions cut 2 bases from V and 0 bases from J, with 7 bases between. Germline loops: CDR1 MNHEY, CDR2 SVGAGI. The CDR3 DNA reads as TGTGCCAGCAGTTACAGAGGGATGAACACTGAAGCTTTCTTT. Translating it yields CASSYRGMNTEAFF.

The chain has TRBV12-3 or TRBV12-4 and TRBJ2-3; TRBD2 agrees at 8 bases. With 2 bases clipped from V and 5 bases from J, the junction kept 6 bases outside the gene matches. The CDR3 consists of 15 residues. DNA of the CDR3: TGTGCCAGCAGTTTACGGGGGGGCCGGAGAGATACGCAGTATTTT. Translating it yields CASSLRGGRRDTQYF.

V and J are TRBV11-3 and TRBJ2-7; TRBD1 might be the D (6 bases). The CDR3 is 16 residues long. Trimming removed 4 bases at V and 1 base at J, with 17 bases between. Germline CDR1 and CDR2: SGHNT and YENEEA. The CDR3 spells CASSSHRVGLSYEQYF. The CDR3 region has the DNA TGTGCCAGCAGCTCGCACAGGGTAGGCTTGTCCTACGAGCAGTACTTC.

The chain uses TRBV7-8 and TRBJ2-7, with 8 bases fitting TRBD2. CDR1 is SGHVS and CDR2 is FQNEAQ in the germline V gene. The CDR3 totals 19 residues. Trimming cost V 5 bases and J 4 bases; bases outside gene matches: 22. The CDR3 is CASSPRGLALKKGSYEQYF. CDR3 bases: TGTGCCAGCAGCCCCCGAGGACTAGCCCTCAAAAAGGGGAGTTACGAGCAGTACTTC.

Here the CDR3 DNA reads TGTGCCAGCAGTTCGTCAACAGGGGACACTGAAGCTTTCTTT. It yields the protein CASSSSTGDTEAFF. This chain joins TRBV12-3 or TRBV12-4 and TRBJ1-1, with 7 nucleotides matching TRBD1. J lost 3 bases, V lost 4 bases, and 5 bases had no gene match. The CDR3 contains 14 residues.

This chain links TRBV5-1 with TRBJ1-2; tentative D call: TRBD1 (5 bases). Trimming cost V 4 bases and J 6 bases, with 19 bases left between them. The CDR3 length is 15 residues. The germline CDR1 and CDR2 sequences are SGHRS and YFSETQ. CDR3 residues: CASSPTLRTKNGYTF. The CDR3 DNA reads TGCGCCAGCAGCCCGACGTTGCGGACAAAGAATGGCTACACCTTC.

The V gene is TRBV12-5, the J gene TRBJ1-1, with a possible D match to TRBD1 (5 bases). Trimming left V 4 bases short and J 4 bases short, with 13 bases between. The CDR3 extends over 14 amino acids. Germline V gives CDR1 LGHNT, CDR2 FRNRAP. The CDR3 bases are TGTGCTAGTGGTTCGCCTCAGGGATCCACTGAAGCTTTCTTT. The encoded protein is CASGSPQGSTEAFF.

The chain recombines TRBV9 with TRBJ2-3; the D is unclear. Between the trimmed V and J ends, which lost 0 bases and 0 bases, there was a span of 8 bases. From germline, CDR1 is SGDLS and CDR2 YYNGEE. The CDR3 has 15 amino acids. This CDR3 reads CASSVGGGSTDTQYF. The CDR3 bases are TGTGCCAGCAGCGTAGGTGGTGGGAGCACAGATACGCAGTATTTT.

The CDR3 reads CASSELETRGFSNQPQHF. CDR3 DNA: TGCGCCAGCAGTGAATTAGAGACCAGGGGATTTAGCAATCAGCCCCAGCATTTT. The chain links TRBV10-1 to TRBJ1-5; D is perhaps TRBD1 (6 bases). CDR3 length equals 18 residues. CDR1 and CDR2 (germline): WNHNN, SYGVQD (reference sequence). V gave up 3 bases and J gave up 0 bases, with 18 bases separating them.

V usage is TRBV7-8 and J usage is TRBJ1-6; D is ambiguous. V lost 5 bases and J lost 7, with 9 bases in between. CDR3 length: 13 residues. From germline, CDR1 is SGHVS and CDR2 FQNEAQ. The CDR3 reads CASSPVRNSPLHF. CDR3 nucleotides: TGTGCCAGCAGCCCGGTGCGAAATTCACCCCTCCACTTT.

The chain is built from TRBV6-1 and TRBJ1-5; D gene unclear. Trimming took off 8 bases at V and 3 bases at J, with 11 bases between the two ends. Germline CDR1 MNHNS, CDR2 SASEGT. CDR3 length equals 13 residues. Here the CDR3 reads CASGSGDNQPQHF. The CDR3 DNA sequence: TGTGCCAGCGGGAGCGGGGACAATCAGCCCCAGCATTTT.

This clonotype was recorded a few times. The DNA for the CDR3 is TGTGCCAGCTCCGATAATAGCAATCAGCCCCAGCATTTT. It is translated as CASSDNSNQPQHF. The chain uses TRBV2 and TRBJ1-5; D gene uncertain. Looked up from germline, CDR1 is SNHLY and CDR2 is FYNNEI. The CDR3 sequence is 13 residues long. Trimming took off 8 bases at V and 0 bases at J, with 8 bases between the two ends.

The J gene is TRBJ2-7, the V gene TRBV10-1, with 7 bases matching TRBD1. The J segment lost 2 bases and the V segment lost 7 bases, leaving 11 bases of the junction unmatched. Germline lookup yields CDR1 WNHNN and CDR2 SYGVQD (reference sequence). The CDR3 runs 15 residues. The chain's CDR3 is CASTLPTGSPYEQYF. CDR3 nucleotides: TGCGCCAGCACGTTACCGACAGGGAGTCCCTACGAGCAGTACTTC.

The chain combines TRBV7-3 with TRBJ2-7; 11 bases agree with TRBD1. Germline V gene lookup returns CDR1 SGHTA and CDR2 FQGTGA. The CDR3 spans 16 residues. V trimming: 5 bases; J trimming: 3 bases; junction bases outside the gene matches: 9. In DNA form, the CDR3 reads TGTGCCAGCAGCACTACTGGGACAGGGGGTTTCTACGAGCAGTACTTC. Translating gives CASSTTGTGGFYEQYF.